This T cell receptor beta chain stems from a study of T cell responses to AZD1222 COVID-19 vaccine. Findings and limits, study-wide: In the spike-specific TCR repertoire, nearly half reportedly target unmutated variant regions. After two AZD1222 doses, spike-specific TCR breadth and depth rose versus day 0. Spike was spanned by vaccine-associated CD4 TCRs, which were dominant at 160-218 and 743-854. In a largely white British group with more females than males, clonal diversity was possibly underestimated.

J lost 7 bases, V lost 0 bases, and 4 bases had no gene match. The CDR3 contains 14 residues. From germline, CDR1 is MNHEY and CDR2 SVGEGT. Libraries were prepared by immunoSEQ multiplex PCR; TCRdb keeps only in-frame clonotypes and omits some of them. The data hold about 180,000 clones, with 85% to 95% observed a single time. A word on this clone: What it recognizes is unknown.

This sample comprised peripheral blood, obtained on day 0 of AZD1222 vaccination. This chain connects TRBV6-2 or TRBV6-3 to TRBJ1-2; TRBD1 matches at 8 bases. The TCR originated in an adult in good health. The CDR3 protein is CASSYSRTGSGYTF. The CDR3 nucleotides read TGTGCCAGCAGTTACTCTCGGACAGGGTCTGGCTACACCTTC.